Below, 2 T cell receptor beta chains from the same sample are listed, as sequenced in a study of technical replicates of blood from a few donors (dated by TCRdb to about 2017). The method was the immunoSEQ multiplex PCR assay. Here the immuneACCESS table is served through TCRdb, limited to in-frame sequences with V and J called. Missing clones are a known gap in these copies; in checked studies unresolved V genes cover under half, and the rest lacks a known reason. This sample comprises approximately 97,000 clones, about 96% of them detected only once. The leading ten clones occupy 0.36% of the sample. Sequencing was performed on T cells isolated from PBMCs. These receptors were collected from a human donor in good health.

In nucleotides, the CDR3 is TGTGCCAGCAGTTTGGCAGCGGGGGCCCTCTACGAGCAGTACTTC. This sequence encodes CASSLAAGALYEQYF. The chain links TRBV27 to TRBJ2-7; 8 bases align to TRBD2. Trimming at V came to 3 bases and at J to 3 bases, leaving 7 bases not matched to a gene. Looked up from germline, CDR1 is MNHEY and CDR2 is SMNVEV (reference sequence). This CDR3 spans 15 amino acids.

This rearrangement joins TRBV7-8 to TRBJ2-1; perhaps TRBD2 as D (6 bases). V dropped 5 bases and J dropped 4 bases, with 12 bases sitting between them. CDR3 length: 14 amino acids. Germline assignment: CDR1 SGHVS and CDR2 FQNEAQ. The CDR3 nucleotides read TGTGCCAGCAGCGACCCGGGACTTTACAATGAGCAGTTCTTC. Translation: CASSDPGLYNEQFF.